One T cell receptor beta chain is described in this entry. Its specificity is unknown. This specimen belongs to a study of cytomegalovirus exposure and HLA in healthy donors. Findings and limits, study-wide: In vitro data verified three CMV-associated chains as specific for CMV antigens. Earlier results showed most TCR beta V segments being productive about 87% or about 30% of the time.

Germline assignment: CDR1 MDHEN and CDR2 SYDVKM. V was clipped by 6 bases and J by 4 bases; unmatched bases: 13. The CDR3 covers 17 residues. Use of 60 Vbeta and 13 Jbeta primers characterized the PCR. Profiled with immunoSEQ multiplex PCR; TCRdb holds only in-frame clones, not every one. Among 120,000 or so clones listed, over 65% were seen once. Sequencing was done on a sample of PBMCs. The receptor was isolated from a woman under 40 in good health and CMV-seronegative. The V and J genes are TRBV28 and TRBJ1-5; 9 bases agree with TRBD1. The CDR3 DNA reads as TGTGCCAGCAGCCACCCCCCGGGACAGGGATGGAATCAGCCCCAGCATTTT. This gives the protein CASSHPPGQGWNQPQHF.